The next 3 T cell receptor beta chains were all read from a single sample in a study of shared clonotypes between healthy human individuals. Profiled with immunoSEQ multiplex PCR; TCRdb holds only in-frame clones, not every one. The profile shows about 1.4 million clones, 95% to 97% of them singletons. The sequenced sample consisted of naive CD4+ T cells sorted from blood. Subset here: CD45RA+ positively selected. These receptors came from a man aged 25 to 40 in good health.

This chain uses TRBV19 with TRBJ2-7; 7 bases line up with TRBD2. V dropped 6 bases and J dropped 7; count of bases not matched to a gene: 9. Looked up from germline, CDR1 is LNHDA and CDR2 is SQIVND (reference sequence). This CDR3 is built from 13 residues. CDR3 loop: CASSTAGSTEQYF. CDR3 coding DNA: TGTGCCAGTAGCACAGCGGGATCCACTGAGCAGTACTTC.

This clone has only one observation. Other DNA variants within this sample encode the same CDR3. The CDR3 protein is CASSFNTGELFF. In DNA, the CDR3 is TGTGCCAGCAGCTTCAACACCGGGGAGCTGTTTTTT. The V and J genes are TRBV7-3 and TRBJ2-2, with D uncertain. Trimming cost V 3 bases and J 2 bases, with 1 base left between them. The CDR3 covers 12 residues. Germline loops: CDR1 SGHTA, CDR2 FQGTGA.

The chain couples TRBV2 to TRBJ2-7; D uncertain. This CDR3 has 12 residues. The germline V and J ends were trimmed by 7 bases and 7 bases, with 14 bases remaining between them. Germline CDR1 is SNHLY and CDR2 is FYNNEI. In DNA form, the CDR3 reads TGTGCCAGCACTGTGGGCGGCTTGGAGCAGTACTTC. Amino acid sequence: CASTVGGLEQYF. The whole variable domain, filled in from reference TRBV2 and TRBJ2-7, reads EPEVTQTPSHQVTQMGQEVILRCVPISNHLYFYWYRQILGQKVEFLVSFYNNEISEKSEIFDDQFSVERPDGSNFTLKIRSTKLEDSAMYFCASTVGGLEQYFGPGTRLTVT.